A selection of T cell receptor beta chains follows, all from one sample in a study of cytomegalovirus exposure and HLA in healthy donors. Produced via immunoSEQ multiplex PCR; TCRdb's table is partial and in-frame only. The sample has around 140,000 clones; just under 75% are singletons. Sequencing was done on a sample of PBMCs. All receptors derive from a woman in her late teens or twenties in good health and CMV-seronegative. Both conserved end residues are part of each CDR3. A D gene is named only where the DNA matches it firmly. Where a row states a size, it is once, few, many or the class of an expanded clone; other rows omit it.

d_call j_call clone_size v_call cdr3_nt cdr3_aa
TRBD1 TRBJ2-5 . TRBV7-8 TGTGCCAGCAGCTATGGACAGGGGTACCAAGAGACCCAGTACTTC CASSYGQGYQETQYF
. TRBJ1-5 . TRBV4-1 TGCGCCAGCAGCCAAGAAGGTGGGGAACAGGGGCCCCAGCATTTT CASSQEGGEQGPQHF
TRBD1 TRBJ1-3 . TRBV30 TGTGCCTGGAGTGTACGAGGACAGGGAGTCGCTGGAAACACCATATATTTT CAWSVRGQGVAGNTIYF
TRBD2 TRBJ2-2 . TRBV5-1 TGCGCCAGCATGACTAGCGGGAACACCGGGGAGCTGTTTTTT CASMTSGNTGELFF
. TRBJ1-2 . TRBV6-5 TGTGCCAGCAGTTACTCGGAGGGGACCTATGGCTACACCTTC CASSYSEGTYGYTF
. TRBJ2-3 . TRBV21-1 TGTGCCAGCAGCAAAGGAAGACTTTACACAGATACGCAGTATTTT CASSKGRLYTDTQYF
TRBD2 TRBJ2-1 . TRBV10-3 TGTGCCTCAGGTACGGCTAGCGGGATAAGTAGTCCCAATGAGCAGTTCTTC CASGTASGISSPNEQFF
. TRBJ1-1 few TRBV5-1 TGCGCCAGCAGCTTGGAGGATCGGGAGACTGAAGCTTTCTTT CASSLEDRETEAFF
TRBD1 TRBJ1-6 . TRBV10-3 TGTGCCATCAAAATGGACAGGGGGAACAACTCACCCCTCCACTTT CAIKMDRGNNSPLHF
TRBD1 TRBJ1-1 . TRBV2 TGTGCCAGCAGGCGGGACAGGGAGACTGAAGCTTTCTTT CASRRDRETEAFF
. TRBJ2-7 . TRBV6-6 TGTGCCAGCAGTTACTCAGGACAGCCCTGCGAGCAGTACTTC CASSYSGQPCEQYF
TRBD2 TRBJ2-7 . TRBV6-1 TGTGCCAGCAGTCTAGCGGACGAGCAGTACTTC CASSLADEQYF
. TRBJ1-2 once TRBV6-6 TGTGCCAGCAGTTATCAGGGGTATGGCTACACCTTC CASSYQGYGYTF
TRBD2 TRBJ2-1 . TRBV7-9 TGTGCCAGCAGGTCGACTAGCTTCCCCTACAATGAGCAGTTCTTC CASRSTSFPYNEQFF
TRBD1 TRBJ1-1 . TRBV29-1 TGCAGCGTTCAAACAGGGGTGAACACTGAAGCTTTCTTT CSVQTGVNTEAFF
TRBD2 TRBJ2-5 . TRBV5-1 TGCGCCAGCAGCTGGTCGGGGGGGCAGGAGACCCAGTACTTC CASSWSGGQETQYF
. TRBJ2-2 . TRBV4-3 TGCGCCAGCAGCGGTCGGTTATTCAAGTTGACCGGGGAGCTGTTTTTT CASSGRLFKLTGELFF
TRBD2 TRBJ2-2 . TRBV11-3 TGTGCCAGCAGCCCGGGACTAGCGAACACCGGGGAGCTGTTTTTT CASSPGLANTGELFF
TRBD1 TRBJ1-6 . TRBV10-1 TGCGCCAGCAGCTCCGGGACAGCGAGCTCCTATAATTCACCCCTCCACTTT CASSSGTASSYNSPLHF
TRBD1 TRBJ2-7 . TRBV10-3 TGTGCCAGCAGTTACCCGGGACAGCCCCTGGGTGTGCAGTACTTC CASSYPGQPLGVQYF
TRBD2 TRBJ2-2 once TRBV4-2 TGTGCCAGCAGCCGAAAGTTAGCGGGGGCCCCCTCCGGGGAGCTGTTTTTT CASSRKLAGAPSGELFF
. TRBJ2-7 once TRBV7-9 TGTGCCAGCAGCTTCCGTCAGTCCTACGAGCAGTACTTC CASSFRQSYEQYF
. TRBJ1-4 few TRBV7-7 TGTGCTAGCAGCCCGTTACAGGGCAGAATGTTTTTT CASSPLQGRMFF
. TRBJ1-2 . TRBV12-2 TGTGCAAGTCGCTTAAGGAGGGGGCGTAGGGTGATCGGCTACACCTTC CASRLRRGRRVIGYTF
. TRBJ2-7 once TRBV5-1 TGCGCCAGCAGACGTTCCTATTCAGGGGTTGACCTCAACGAGCAGTACTTC CASRRSYSGVDLNEQYF
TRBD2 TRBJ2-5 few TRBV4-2 TGTGCCAGCAGTCCAAGTCCAGCGGGGGGTCAAGAGACCCAGTACTTC CASSPSPAGGQETQYF
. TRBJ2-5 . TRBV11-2 TGTGCCAGCAGCTTAGGCCCTGGGGCAGTCCAAGAGACCCAGTACTTC CASSLGPGAVQETQYF
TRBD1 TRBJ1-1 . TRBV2 TGTGCCAGCTCCCGACAGGGTATGAACACTGAAGCTTTCTTT CASSRQGMNTEAFF
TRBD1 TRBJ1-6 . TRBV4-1 TGCGCCAGCAGCCAAGATCCCCGGGACAGCTCCTATAATTCACCCCTCCACTTT CASSQDPRDSSYNSPLHF
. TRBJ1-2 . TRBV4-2 TGTGCCAGCAGCCAACGACAGGACAACTATGGCTACACCTTC CASSQRQDNYGYTF
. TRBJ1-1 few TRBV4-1 TGCGCCAGCAGCCAAGATATCTTGGGTAACAGGAAGAACACTGAAGCTTTCTTT CASSQDILGNRKNTEAFF
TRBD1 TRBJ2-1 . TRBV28 TGTGCCAGCAGTTTCACAGGGGGGCGGTCATACAATGAGCAGTTCTTC CASSFTGGRSYNEQFF
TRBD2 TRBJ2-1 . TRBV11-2 TGTGCCAGCAGTGCCAACTCCGGGGGGTCCTACAATGAGCAGTTCTTC CASSANSGGSYNEQFF
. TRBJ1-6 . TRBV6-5 TGTGCCAGCAGTTACTGTGGACAGACAAATTCACCCCTCCACTTT CASSYCGQTNSPLHF
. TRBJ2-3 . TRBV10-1 TGCGCCAGCAGTGATACGGGACACACAGATACGCAGTATTTT CASSDTGHTDTQYF
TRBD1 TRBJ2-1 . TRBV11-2 TGTGCCAGCAGCTGGGACAGTGAGCAGTTCTTC CASSWDSEQFF
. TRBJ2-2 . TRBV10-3 TGTGCCTCCGGGGTTGGGGAGCTGTTTTTT CASGVGELFF
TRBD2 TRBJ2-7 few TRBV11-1 TGTGCCAGCAGCCGCGGGGGGGGTGCGGCCTACGAGCAGTACTTC CASSRGGGAAYEQYF
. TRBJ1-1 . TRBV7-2 TGTGCCAGCAGCTTGACAGGGAACACTGAAGCTTTCTTT CASSLTGNTEAFF
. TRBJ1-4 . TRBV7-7 TGTGCCAGCAGCAGCGATAATGAAAAACTGTTTTTT CASSSDNEKLFF
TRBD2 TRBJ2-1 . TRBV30 TGTGCCTGGAACCCCCTTAGCGGGACCTACAATGAGCAGTTCTTC CAWNPLSGTYNEQFF
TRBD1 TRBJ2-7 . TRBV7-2 TGTGCCAGCAGCTTAGGATTGACAGGGGGCTACGAGCAGTACTTC CASSLGLTGGYEQYF
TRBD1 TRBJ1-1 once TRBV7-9 TGTGCCAGCAGATTCCGGGACAGCCTTATGAACACTGAAGCTTTCTTT CASRFRDSLMNTEAFF
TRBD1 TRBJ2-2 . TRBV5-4 TGTGCCAGCAGCAAAGGGACAGTGGCGAACACCGGGGAGCTGTTTTTT CASSKGTVANTGELFF
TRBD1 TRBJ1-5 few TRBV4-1 TGCGCCAGCAGCCCTCGACAGGGGGCGAATCAGCCCCAGCATTTT CASSPRQGANQPQHF
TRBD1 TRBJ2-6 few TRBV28 TGTGCCAGCAGTCCGAGACAGGGGACTCTCTCTGGGGCCAACGTCCTGACTTTC CASSPRQGTLSGANVLTF
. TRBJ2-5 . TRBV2 TGTGCCAGCAGTGCGGGGAATTTAGAGACCCAGTACTTC CASSAGNLETQYF
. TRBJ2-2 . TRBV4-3 TGCGCCAGCAGCCAAGAAACCCCCGTTGCGCACCCGAGGTCATCGAACACCGGGGAGCTGTTTTTT CASSQETPVAHPRSSNTGELFF
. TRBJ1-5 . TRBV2 TGTGCCAGCAGTGAAAGGAGAGGCAATCAGCCCCAGCATTTT CASSERRGNQPQHF
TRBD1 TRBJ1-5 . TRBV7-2 TGTGCCAGCAGCTTAGTCAGAGGGGGCGGCAATCAGCCCCAGCATTTT CASSLVRGGGNQPQHF